A selection of T cell receptor beta chains follows, all from one sample in a study of beta chain features in type 1 diabetes. Assay: immunoSEQ multiplex PCR; the TCRdb copy retains only in-frame clones and omits some. The data hold under 450,000 clones, with roughly 15% observed a single time. The sequenced sample was naive CD4+ T cells from blood. These receptors were collected from a woman between 18 and 29 years old in good health. The CDR3 runs from the conserved cysteine through the conserved F or W. The D gene is left open where the match is weak. Clone size is not always given. Where it is, it says once, few, many or a class for expanded clones.

V	D	J	size	DNA	CDR3
TRBV7-2	.	TRBJ2-3	few	TGTGCCAGCAGCTTCAGACAGCGCACAGATACGCAGTATTTT	CASSFRQRTDTQYF
TRBV7-2	TRBD1	TRBJ2-5	few	TGTGCCAGCAGTTCGGACAGGGGTCGGGAGACCCAGTACTTC	CASSSDRGRETQYF
TRBV25-1	.	TRBJ1-2	few	TGTGCTAGTGGAAGGCGGGATGGCTACACCTTC	CASGRRDGYTF
TRBV4-3	.	TRBJ2-7	few	TGCGCCAGCAGCCAAGAGAGCGGCTACGAGCAGTACTTC	CASSQESGYEQYF
TRBV5-1	TRBD2	TRBJ2-1	.	TGCGCCAGCAGCTCCCAGCGGGAGGTACGCACCGAGCAGTTCTTC	CASSSQREVRTEQFF
TRBV7-9	.	TRBJ2-3	few	TGTGCCAGCAGCTTAGCTCGGAGCACAGATACGCAGTATTTT	CASSLARSTDTQYF
TRBV30	TRBD1	TRBJ1-2	few	TGTGCCTGGAGCCCCACAGGGGACTATGGCTACACCTTC	CAWSPTGDYGYTF
TRBV7-2	.	TRBJ1-1	few	TGTGCCAGCAGCTTAGGGAGGGTGACGACTGAAGCTTTCTTT	CASSLGRVTTEAFF
TRBV9	.	TRBJ2-1	few	TGTGCCAGCAGCGCCAGGGGCAATGAGCAGTTCTTC	CASSARGNEQFF
TRBV7-9	.	TRBJ2-2	.	TGTGCCAGCAGCCCTTTCGACACCGGGGAGCTGTTTTTT	CASSPFDTGELFF
TRBV14	TRBD2	TRBJ2-7	few	TGTGCCAGCAGCCAAGATGAAAGCGGGATTCGGCACGAGCAGTACTTC	CASSQDESGIRHEQYF
TRBV6-4	TRBD2	TRBJ2-1	few	TGTGCCAGCAGTGAATACAAGCGGGGTGAGCAGTTCTTC	CASSEYKRGEQFF
TRBV2	TRBD1	TRBJ1-5	.	TGTGCCAGCAGTGAACGGACAGGGCATCAGCCCCAGCATTTT	CASSERTGHQPQHF
TRBV28	TRBD1	TRBJ2-7	.	TGTGCCAGCAGTCGTGGGACAGCTTCCTACGAGCAGTACTTC	CASSRGTASYEQYF
TRBV30	TRBD1	TRBJ2-1	.	TGTGCCTGGAGTGTACAGGGGGGTCATAATGAGCAGTTCTTC	CAWSVQGGHNEQFF
TRBV7-3	TRBD1	TRBJ2-5	.	TGTGCCAGCAGCTCCCTGGACAGGAGGGAGACCCAGTACTTC	CASSSLDRRETQYF
TRBV28	TRBD2	TRBJ2-1	few	TGTGCCAGTCTGGGCGGGAGTAGGAATGAGCAGTTCTTC	CASLGGSRNEQFF
TRBV19	TRBD2	TRBJ2-7	.	TGTGCCAGTCAGAAAGCGGGGTACGAGCAGTACTTC	CASQKAGYEQYF
TRBV7-9	.	TRBJ1-2	.	TGTGCCAGCAGACCAGGGTTGGGGGCAGACAACTATGGCTACACCTTC	CASRPGLGADNYGYTF
TRBV29-1	TRBD1	TRBJ1-1	.	TGCAGCTTCCGAACAGGGGGGATGACTGAAGCTTTCTTT	CSFRTGGMTEAFF
TRBV6-6	.	TRBJ2-3	.	TGTGCCAGCAGGCGGGACCGCAGCACAGATACGCAGTATTTT	CASRRDRSTDTQYF
TRBV19	TRBD1	TRBJ2-3	few	TGTGCCATCGCCAGGGCAGGGGGCTCGACAGATACGCAGTATTTT	CAIARAGGSTDTQYF
TRBV9	.	TRBJ1-1	.	TGTGCCAGCAGCGCGACCGGGACAAAGAACACTGAAGCTTTCTTT	CASSATGTKNTEAFF
TRBV29-1	TRBD2	TRBJ2-1	.	TGCAGCGTTGGGGCTAGCGGGAGGCCCGACAATGAGCAGTTCTTC	CSVGASGRPDNEQFF
TRBV28	TRBD2	TRBJ2-1	.	TGTGCCAGCAATCTAGCGGGAAGCTCCTACAATGAGCAGTTCTTC	CASNLAGSSYNEQFF
TRBV14	TRBD1	TRBJ2-7	.	TGTGCCAGCAGCGACAGGGGACTCTACGAGCAGTACTTC	CASSDRGLYEQYF
TRBV5-8	TRBD1	TRBJ1-2	.	TGTGCCAGCAGCAATGACAGGGGGAGTGGCTACACCTTC	CASSNDRGSGYTF
TRBV9	.	TRBJ2-3	few	TGTGCCAGCAGCGGGGCAACAGATACGCAGTATTTT	CASSGATDTQYF